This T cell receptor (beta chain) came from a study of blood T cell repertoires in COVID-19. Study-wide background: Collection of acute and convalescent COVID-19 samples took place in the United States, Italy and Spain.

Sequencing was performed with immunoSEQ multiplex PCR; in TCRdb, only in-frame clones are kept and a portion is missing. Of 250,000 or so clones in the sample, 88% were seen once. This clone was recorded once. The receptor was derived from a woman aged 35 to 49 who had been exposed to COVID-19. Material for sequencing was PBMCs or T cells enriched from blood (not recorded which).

The CDR3 DNA sequence: TGCGCCAGCAGCCTAGTTTCCGGGACTAGCGGGGGTGATGAGCAGTTCTTC. It specifies CASSLVSGTSGGDEQFF. The chain links TRBV5-1 to TRBJ2-1; TRBD2 matches at 14 bases. After removal of 4 bases from V and 8 bases from J, the junction contained 11 bases not matched to a gene. CDR3 length: 17 residues. The V gene's germline CDR1 is SGHRS and CDR2 YFSETQ. Full variable domain (rest looked up from reference TRBV5-1 and TRBJ2-1): KAGVTQTPRYLIKTRGQQVTLSCSPISGHRSVSWYQQTPGQGLQFLFEYFSETQRNKGNFPGRFSGRQFSNSRSEMNVSTLELGDSALYLCASSLVSGTSGGDEQFFGPGTRLTVL.